This entry lists 30 T cell receptor beta chains sequenced from one sample in a study of CD4 T cells in relation to SARS-CoV-2 and coronaviruses. Their antigen targets remain unknown. Sequencing was performed with immunoSEQ multiplex PCR; in TCRdb, only in-frame clones are kept and a portion is missing. The sample carries more than 35,000 clones, 77% recorded once. The sequencing input was memory CD4+ T cells from PBMCs, cultured in vitro. The receptors shown here come from an adult with COVID-19.

The chain combines TRBV5-4 with TRBJ2-5; 8 positions match TRBD1. The CDR3 is made up of 14 amino acids. After removal of 0 bases from V and 4 bases from J, the junction contained 2 bases not matched to a gene. Per germline, CDR1 SGHNT and CDR2 YYREEE (reference sequence). CDR3 residues: CASSLAGTGETQYF. CDR3 sequence (DNA): TGTGCCAGCAGCTTGGCCGGGACAGGAGAGACCCAGTACTTC.

The chain employs TRBV2 and TRBJ1-5; D may be TRBD1 (6 bases). Trimming pared 2 bases from V and 3 bases from J, leaving 14 bases between. Germline loops: CDR1 SNHLY, CDR2 FYNNEI. The CDR3 is made up of 16 amino acids. The CDR3 nucleotides read TGTGCCAGCAGTGAATTCCGCGGACAGTCCAATCAGCCCCAGCATTTT. It translates to CASSEFRGQSNQPQHF. Full variable domain (missing parts from reference TRBV2 and TRBJ1-5): EPEVTQTPSHQVTQMGQEVILRCVPISNHLYFYWYRQILGQKVEFLVSFYNNEISEKSEIFDDQFSVERPDGSNFTLKIRSTKLEDSAMYFCASSEFRGQSNQPQHFGDGTRLSIL.

The DNA for the CDR3 is TGTGCCAGCAGTGACCCGGGTTTGGGCTATGGCTACACCTTC. It codes for CASSDPGLGYGYTF. J is TRBJ1-2 and V is TRBV6-4; D remains unclear. V lost 2 bases and J 4 bases, leaving 11 bases between the germline ends. CDR1 is MRHNA and CDR2 is SNTAGT in the germline V gene. The CDR3 is 14 residues long.

This chain joins TRBV10-3 and TRBJ2-3, with unresolved D. The CDR3 has 13 residues. Germline values: CDR1 ENHRY, CDR2 SYGVKD. Trimming removed 7 bases at V and 3 bases at J, with 11 bases between. The CDR3 DNA is TGTGCCATCACAGTAGTGGGAACAGATACGCAGTATTTT. Its protein is CAITVVGTDTQYF.

The chain couples TRBV7-3 to TRBJ2-3; D remains unclear. V lost 5 bases and J 3 bases, leaving 9 bases between the germline ends. Germline CDR1 SGHTA, CDR2 FQGTGA. The CDR3 has 13 amino acids. The CDR3 is CASSGPATDTQYF. The CDR3 bases are TGTGCCAGCAGCGGCCCCGCGACAGATACGCAGTATTTT.

The chain carries TRBV7-2 and TRBJ2-5, with a weak D call TRBD1 (5 bases). CDR1 is SGHTA, CDR2 FQGNSA, per germline. Trimming shortened V by 1 base and J by 5 bases, and 5 bases separated the two germline ends. The CDR3 is made up of 12 amino acids. In DNA form, the CDR3 reads TGTGCCAGCAGCTTAGACAGGGAGACCCAGTACTTC. Protein sequence: CASSLDRETQYF.

This clone was observed a few times. V and J are TRBV6-5 and TRBJ2-7; D is unclear. Germline V CDR1 and CDR2: MNHEY, SVGAGI. The CDR3 is 12 residues long. V was trimmed by 5 bases and J by 4 bases, leaving 9 bases between them. CDR3: CASSRNQYEQYF. Written as DNA, the CDR3 is TGTGCCAGCAGTCGTAACCAGTACGAGCAGTACTTC.

V gene TRBV27 combines with J gene TRBJ1-2; 8 nucleotides line up with TRBD1. This CDR3 has 15 residues. Germline lookup yields CDR1 MNHEY and CDR2 SMNVEV (reference sequence). V gave up 7 bases and J gave up 2 bases; unmatched junction bases: 9. DNA for the CDR3: TGTGCCAGCAAGGAACAGGGGGTAATAAACTATGGCTACACCTTC. Translated: CASKEQGVINYGYTF.

A few counts support this clone. This rearrangement joins TRBV30 to TRBJ1-6; D gene uncertain. V shed 1 base and J shed 12 bases, with 13 bases lying between them. CDR3 length: 13 residues. Germline values: CDR1 GTSNPN, CDR2 SVGIG (reference sequence). CDR3 nucleotides: TGTGCCTGGAGTGCCGGTCCAGCGAGACCCCTCCACTTT. Translated: CAWSAGPARPLHF.

The CDR3 DNA reads TGTGCCAGCAGTCCATCCCGGGACAGGGGAGAGACCCAGTACTTC. Its translation is CASSPSRDRGETQYF. The chain combines TRBV27 with TRBJ2-5, with 10 positions matching TRBD1. V gave up 5 bases and J gave up 4 bases; unmatched junction bases: 7. Germline V gene lookup returns CDR1 MNHEY and CDR2 SMNVEV (reference sequence). This CDR3 has 15 residues.

The chain carries TRBV7-9 and TRBJ1-2, with 9 bases fitting TRBD1. Trimming at V came to 5 bases and at J to 7 bases, leaving 14 bases not matched to a gene. The CDR3 runs to 16 residues. Germline CDR1 is SEHNR and CDR2 is FQNEAQ (reference sequence). In DNA, the CDR3 is TGTGCCAGCAGCCCCCCCGGGGACAGGGCCGCGGGTGGCTACACCTTC. As protein: CASSPPGDRAAGGYTF.

The chain links TRBV10-2 to TRBJ2-5; D unclear. V dropped 3 bases and J dropped 1 base, with 9 bases sitting between them. The germline gives CDR1 WSHSY, CDR2 SAAADI. The CDR3 runs 14 residues. CDR3 residues: CASSEEASQETQYF. The CDR3 bases are TGCGCCAGCAGTGAAGAAGCGAGCCAAGAGACCCAGTACTTC.

The chain couples TRBV19 to TRBJ2-7, with 10 nucleotides matching TRBD1. CDR3 length equals 14 residues. With V trimmed by 6 bases and J by 5 bases, 7 bases remained unmatched. In germline, CDR1 is LNHDA, CDR2 SQIVND (reference sequence). For the CDR3, the DNA is TGTGCCAGTAGAGCGACAGGGGGCGCGGACGAGCAGTACTTC. Translation: CASRATGGADEQYF.

This chain joins TRBV11-2 and TRBJ2-3; D is perhaps TRBD1 (6 bases). V dropped 6 bases and J dropped 2 bases, with 12 bases sitting between them. This CDR3 is built from 14 residues. Per germline, CDR1 SGHAT and CDR2 FQNNGV. The CDR3 spells CASRSTGTTDTQYF. The DNA for the CDR3 is TGTGCCAGCAGGTCCACAGGGACCACAGATACGCAGTATTTT.

In the case of this clone: At one boundary the junction diverges from the germline segment, which might be a read error. The chain carries TRBV5-1 and TRBJ1-1, with 10 bases identical to TRBD1. This CDR3 has 14 residues. CDR1 and CDR2 from the germline V gene are SGHRS and YFSETQ. CDR3: CASRLGQGYTEAFF. CDR3 sequence (DNA): TGCGCCAGCAGGTTGGGACAGGGGTACACTGAAGCTTTCTTT.

V is TRBV19 and J is TRBJ2-7; 9 bases agree with TRBD1. The CDR3 has 14 residues. The germline gives CDR1 LNHDA, CDR2 SQIVND (reference sequence). The V gene end was trimmed by 5 bases and the J gene end by 6 bases; junction bases not matched to a gene: 8. CDR3 loop: CASSRPGQGREQYF. The DNA for the CDR3 is TGTGCCAGTAGTCGTCCGGGACAGGGACGCGAGCAGTACTTC.

The rearrangement uses TRBV5-1 and TRBJ2-7, with TRBD2 as a possible D gene (5 bases). The ends were cut back, 0 bases at V and 2 bases at J, with 15 bases in the middle. There are 16 residues in the CDR3. Germline V gives CDR1 SGHRS, CDR2 YFSETQ. As DNA, the CDR3 is TGCGCCAGCAGCTTGGCGGACGGTGGGAGCCCCTACGAGCAGTACTTC. Protein product: CASSLADGGSPYEQYF.

This clone was detected once. The rearrangement joins TRBV7-2 to TRBJ1-2; D remains unclear. Germline loops: CDR1 SGHTA, CDR2 FQGNSA. This CDR3 has 17 amino acids. V was clipped by 4 bases and J by 4 bases, with 22 bases between them. CDR3 DNA sequence: TGTGCCAGCAGCTCTACCTCCGGGGTCATTATATCCTATGGCTACACCTTC. Its protein is CASSSTSGVIISYGYTF.

The V and J genes are TRBV28 and TRBJ2-3; a possible D gene is TRBD1 (6 bases). This CDR3 is 20 amino acids long. V lost 4 bases and J 2 bases, leaving 28 bases between the germline ends. Germline V lookup: CDR1 MDHEN, CDR2 SYDVKM. Written as DNA, the CDR3 is TGTGCCAGCAGTTCCCAAGCAGGTCGAGGCAGGGGTCAAATCACAGATACGCAGTATTTT. Translated, it gives CASSSQAGRGRGQITDTQYF.

This sequence joins TRBV28 and TRBJ1-6; 7 positions agree with TRBD1. CDR1 is MDHEN and CDR2 is SYDVKM in the germline V gene. Trimming cost V 3 bases and J 7 bases; bases outside gene matches: 6. The CDR3 loop spans 15 amino acids. The CDR3 sequence is CASSFRDRRNSPLHF. The CDR3 coding sequence is TGTGCCAGCAGTTTCCGGGACAGACGAAATTCACCCCTCCACTTT. The variable domain in full, with the rest retrieved from reference TRBV28 and TRBJ1-6, is DVKVTQSSRYLVKRTGEKVFLECVQDMDHENMFWYRQDPGLGLRLIYFSYDVKMKEKGDIPEGYSVSREKKERFSLILESASTNQTSMYLCASSFRDRRNSPLHFGNGTRLTVT.

The V gene is TRBV6-5, the J gene TRBJ2-3; tentative D call: TRBD2 (5 bases). The CDR3 totals 13 residues. V was trimmed by 9 bases and J by 5 bases, leaving 15 bases between them. Germline assignment: CDR1 MNHEY and CDR2 SVGAGI. In DNA, the CDR3 is TGTGCCAGTTCTCCGGGTGCGGGAGATACGCAGTATTTT. Its translation: CASSPGAGDTQYF.

This clone was detected a few times. V is TRBV2 and J is TRBJ2-1, with TRBD2 identical over 10 bases. This CDR3 is 17 amino acids long. Germline CDR1 reads SNHLY; CDR2 reads FYNNEI. Germline trimming cut 6 bases from V and 3 bases from J; bases unmatched to any gene: 11. The CDR3 DNA sequence: TGTGCCAGCAGGGGGAAGGCGTTAGCGGGGGGCTACAATGAGCAGTTCTTC. Its protein is CASRGKALAGGYNEQFF.

V and J are TRBV2 and TRBJ1-5, with D possibly matching TRBD1 (6 bases). V was pared by 7 bases and J by 5 bases, with 15 bases between. The germline V gene has CDR1 SNHLY and CDR2 FYNNEI. This CDR3 region has 14 residues. CDR3 coding DNA: TGTGCCAGCACTCAAATGGGGGCTGATCAGCCCCAGCATTTT. Translating it yields CASTQMGADQPQHF.

The J gene is TRBJ1-1, the V gene TRBV6-5, with TRBD1 as a possible D gene (5 bases). CDR1 is MNHEY and CDR2 is SVGAGI in the germline V gene. The CDR3 extends over 14 amino acids. V lost 6 bases to trimming and J lost 5 bases, with 16 bases between them. In nucleotides, the CDR3 is TGTGCCAGCAGAGTTCAAAGGGGAGAGACTGAAGCTTTCTTT. Amino acid sequence: CASRVQRGETEAFF.

A few counts support this clone. The J gene is TRBJ2-7, the V gene TRBV28; D not resolved. Trimming pared 6 bases from V and 4 bases from J, leaving 7 bases between. Germline CDR1 reads MDHEN; CDR2 reads SYDVKM. The CDR3 runs to 11 residues. The CDR3 region is CASRKKYEQYF. CDR3 DNA sequence: TGTGCCAGCAGAAAAAAATACGAGCAGTACTTC.

The chain joins TRBV5-1 to TRBJ2-1; TRBD2 matches 13 bases. V gave up 4 bases and J gave up 4 bases; unmatched junction bases: 8. CDR1 SGHRS and CDR2 YFSETQ come from the germline V gene. This CDR3 has 17 amino acids. CDR3 sequence reads: CASSDRTSGRLYNEQFF. Here the CDR3 DNA reads TGCGCCAGCAGCGACCGGACTAGCGGGAGACTATACAATGAGCAGTTCTTC.

CDR3: CATGGRSYEQYF. CDR3 in DNA: TGTGCCACCGGAGGTAGGTCCTACGAGCAGTACTTC. This sequence joins TRBV10-3 and TRBJ2-7; D may be TRBD2 (5 bases). Germline CDR1 reads ENHRY; CDR2 reads SYGVKD. This CDR3 spans 12 amino acids. V was trimmed by 10 bases and J by 1 base, leaving 11 bases between them.

The chain joins TRBV5-5 to TRBJ2-7, with TRBD1 identical over 7 bases. CDR1 and CDR2 from the germline V gene are SGHKS and YYEKEE (reference sequence). CDR3 length equals 14 residues. With 4 bases clipped from V and 5 bases from J, the junction kept 9 bases outside the gene matches. This chain's CDR3 is CASSADRLLHEQYF. For the CDR3, the DNA is TGTGCCAGCAGCGCGGACAGGTTACTACACGAGCAGTACTTC.

V and J are TRBV13 and TRBJ2-3; unclear D gene. Deletions cut 5 bases from V and 2 bases from J, with 14 bases between. CDR1 and CDR2 from the germline V gene are PRHDT and FYEKMQ (reference sequence). CDR3 size: 15 residues. CDR3 loop: CASSRRLAPTDTQYF. The CDR3 DNA is TGTGCCAGCAGCCGTCGGTTAGCACCCACAGATACGCAGTATTTT.

This clone has only a few counts. The V call is TRBV2, the J call TRBJ2-3; D is unresolved. Germline V lookup: CDR1 SNHLY, CDR2 FYNNEI. V lost 7 bases and J lost 2, with 7 bases in between. The CDR3 length is 12 residues. The CDR3 spells CASKRNTDTQYF. In DNA, the CDR3 is TGTGCCAGCAAACGGAACACAGATACGCAGTATTTT.